This record concerns one T cell receptor beta chain sequence. At one end the junction does not follow the germline gene, possibly because of a read error. The data originate from a study of blood T cells in healthy people across ages. Germline CDR1 MNHNY, CDR2 SVGAGI (reference sequence). This CDR3 contains 18 residues. PCR was performed a second time for roughly 7 to 11 cycles using a sample-barcoded 5' primer and a J-beta primer mix. TCRdb recomputed calls from the 5' RACE reads with MiXCR, one row per CDR3 protein. The data hold about 630,000 distinct CDR3 sequences, with 21% observed a single time.

This clonotype was sampled from a man aged 70 or older in good health. The material sequenced was blood. This rearrangement joins TRBV6-6 to TRBJ2-4, with TRBD2 matching over 16 bases. The CDR3 region has the DNA TGTGCCAGCAGTGGGACTAGCGGGAGGGCGGTCTCCAAAAACATTCGGTACTTC. The encoded protein is CASSGTSGRAVSKNIRYF.